Sequencing of this T cell receptor beta chain was carried out in a study of Ad26.COV2.S vaccination and SARS-CoV-2 variants. Background on the study: Intramuscular Ad26.COV2.S doses were given once or twice, 56 days apart. Whole-study results and caveats: Ad26.COV2.S recipients had broader spike-specific TCRs (P = 0.0014). Reportedly, spike-specific CD8+ and CD4+ T cell responses achieved substantial breadth once vaccination had taken place.

The treatment: around 19 received Ad26.COV2.S at low or high dose, single or two shots; five or six received placebo; per-sample allocation not given. Material that was analyzed had been drawn on day 63 after the first vaccine or placebo injection. Libraries were prepared by immunoSEQ multiplex PCR; TCRdb keeps only in-frame clonotypes and omits some of them. The sample consists of around 300,000 clones, around 90% of them appearing once. Germline V CDR1 and CDR2: ENHRY, SYGVKD. Trimming cost V 0 bases and J 5 bases, with 17 bases left between them. The length of the CDR3 is 16 residues. A remark on this clone: Its target is not known.

Sequenced material: peripheral blood, taken in a trial of Ad26.COV2.S vaccine versus placebo. This receptor was obtained from a person aged 18-60 years who received the Ad26.COV2.S COVID-19 vaccine or a placebo. The chain carries TRBV10-3 and TRBJ2-7; no reliable D call. The DNA of the CDR3 is TGTGCCATCAGTGAGTCTAGTCTGGCAGATATCCACGAGCAGTACTTC. The encoded protein is CAISESSLADIHEQYF.